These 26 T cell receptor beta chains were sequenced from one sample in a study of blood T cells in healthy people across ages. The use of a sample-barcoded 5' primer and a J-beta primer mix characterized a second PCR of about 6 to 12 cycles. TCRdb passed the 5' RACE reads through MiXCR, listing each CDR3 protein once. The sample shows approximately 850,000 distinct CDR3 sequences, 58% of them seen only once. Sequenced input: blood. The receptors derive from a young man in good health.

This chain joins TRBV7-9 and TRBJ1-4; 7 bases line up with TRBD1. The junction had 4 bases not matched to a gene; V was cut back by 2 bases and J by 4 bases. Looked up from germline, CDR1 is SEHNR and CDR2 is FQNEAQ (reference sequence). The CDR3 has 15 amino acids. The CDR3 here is CASSLKGQYNEKLFF. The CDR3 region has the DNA TGTGCCAGCAGCTTAAAGGGACAGTATAATGAAAAACTGTTTTTT.

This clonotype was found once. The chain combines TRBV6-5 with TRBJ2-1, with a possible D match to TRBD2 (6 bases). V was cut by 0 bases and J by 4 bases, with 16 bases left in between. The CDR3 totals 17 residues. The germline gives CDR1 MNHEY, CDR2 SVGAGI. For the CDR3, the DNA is TGTGCCAGCAGTTACTCGAGGTTAGCGGCCAGTTACAATGAGCAGTTCTTC. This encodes CASSYSRLAASYNEQFF.

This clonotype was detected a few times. In DNA, the CDR3 is TGTGCCAGCAGCGCGACAGGGCGAGAAGCAAACTATGGCTACACCTTC. It translates to CASSATGREANYGYTF. The chain employs TRBV5-5 and TRBJ1-2; 7 bases map to TRBD1. The CDR3 is 16 amino acids. Germline V CDR1 and CDR2: SGHKS, YYEKEE (reference sequence). J was trimmed by 2 bases and V by 4 bases; bases with no gene match: 11.

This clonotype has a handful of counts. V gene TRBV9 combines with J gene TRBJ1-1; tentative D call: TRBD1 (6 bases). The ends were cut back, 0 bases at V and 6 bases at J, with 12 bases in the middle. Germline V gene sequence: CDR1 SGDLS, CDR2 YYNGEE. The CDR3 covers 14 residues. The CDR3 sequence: CASSVDGQTPEAFF. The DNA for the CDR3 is TGTGCCAGCAGCGTAGATGGACAGACCCCTGAAGCTTTCTTT.

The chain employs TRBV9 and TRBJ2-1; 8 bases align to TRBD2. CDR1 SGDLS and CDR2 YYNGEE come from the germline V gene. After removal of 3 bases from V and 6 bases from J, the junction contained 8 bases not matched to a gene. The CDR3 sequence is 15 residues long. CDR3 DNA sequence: TGTGCCAGCAGCGGAAGCGGGAGTGGCGGCAATGAGCAGTTCTTC. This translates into CASSGSGSGGNEQFF.

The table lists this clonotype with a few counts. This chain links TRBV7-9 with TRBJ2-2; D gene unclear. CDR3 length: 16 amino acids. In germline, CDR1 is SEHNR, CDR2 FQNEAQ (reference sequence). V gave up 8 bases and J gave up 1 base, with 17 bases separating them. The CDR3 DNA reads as TGTGCCAGCCCCCTGGAGCTACCCCGGAACACCGGGGAGCTGTTTTTT. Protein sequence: CASPLELPRNTGELFF.

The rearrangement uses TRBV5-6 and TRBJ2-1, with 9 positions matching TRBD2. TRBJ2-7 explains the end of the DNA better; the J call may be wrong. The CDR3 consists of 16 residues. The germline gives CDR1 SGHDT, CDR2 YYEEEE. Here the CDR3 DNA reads TGTGCCAGCAGCCTGGGGCGGACTAGCGCATACAATGAGCAGTACTTC. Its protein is CASSLGRTSAYNEQYF.

CDR3 sequence reads: CASSLGASRENIQYF. As DNA, the CDR3 is TGTGCCAGCAGCTTAGGTGCCTCTCGTGAAAACATTCAGTACTTC. The chain joins TRBV11-2 to TRBJ2-4; D is uncertain. V lost 1 base and J 5 bases, leaving 12 bases between the germline ends. CDR3 length: 15 residues. The germline gives CDR1 SGHAT, CDR2 FQNNGV.

The CDR3 is CSASLAGELRSEQYF. Written as DNA, the CDR3 is TGCAGTGCTAGTTTAGCGGGGGAATTACGATCTGAGCAGTACTTC. The J gene is TRBJ2-4, the V gene TRBV20-1; the match to TRBD2 covers 9 bases. The germline V gene encodes CDR1 DFQATT and CDR2 SNEGSKA (reference sequence). J gave up 13 bases and V 3 bases, and 16 bases lay outside the gene matches. The CDR3 is made up of 15 amino acids.

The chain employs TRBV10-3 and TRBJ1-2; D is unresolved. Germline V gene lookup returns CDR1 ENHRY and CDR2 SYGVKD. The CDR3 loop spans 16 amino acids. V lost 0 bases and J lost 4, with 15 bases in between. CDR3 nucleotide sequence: TGTGCCATCAGTGAGTCCTCCGTGGGGTTCGGCTATGGCTACACCTTC. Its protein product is CAISESSVGFGYGYTF.

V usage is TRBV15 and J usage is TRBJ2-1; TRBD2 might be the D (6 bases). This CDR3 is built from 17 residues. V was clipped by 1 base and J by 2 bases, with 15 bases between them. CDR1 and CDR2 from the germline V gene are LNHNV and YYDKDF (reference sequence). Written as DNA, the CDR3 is TGTGCCACCAGCAGAGTTATGGGGACTGGCACCTACAATGAGCAGTTCTTC. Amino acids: CATSRVMGTGTYNEQFF.

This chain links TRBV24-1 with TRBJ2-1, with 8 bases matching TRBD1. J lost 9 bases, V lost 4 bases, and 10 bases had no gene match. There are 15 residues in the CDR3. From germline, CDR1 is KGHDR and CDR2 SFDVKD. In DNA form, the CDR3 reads TGTGCCACCAGTGAAAGGTTGGGACAGGTGAGTGAGCAGTTCTTC. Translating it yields CATSERLGQVSEQFF.

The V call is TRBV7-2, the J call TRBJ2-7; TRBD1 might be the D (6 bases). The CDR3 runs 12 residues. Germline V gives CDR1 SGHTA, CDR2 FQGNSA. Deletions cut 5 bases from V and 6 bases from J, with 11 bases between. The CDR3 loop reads CASSVPRGEQYF. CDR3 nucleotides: TGTGCCAGCAGCGTCCCCAGGGGCGAGCAGTACTTC.

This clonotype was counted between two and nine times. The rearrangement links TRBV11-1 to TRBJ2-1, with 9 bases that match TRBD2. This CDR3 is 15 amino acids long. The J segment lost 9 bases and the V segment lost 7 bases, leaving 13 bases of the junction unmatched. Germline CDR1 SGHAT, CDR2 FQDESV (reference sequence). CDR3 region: CASTETSGGYGEQFF. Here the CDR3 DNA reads TGTGCCAGCACCGAGACTAGCGGAGGCTACGGTGAGCAGTTCTTC. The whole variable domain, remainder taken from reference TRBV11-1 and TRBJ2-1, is EAEVAQSPRYKITEKSQAVAFWCDPISGHATLYWYRQILGQGPELLVQFQDESVVDDSQLPKDRFSAERLKGVDSTLKIQPAELGDSAMYLCASTETSGGYGEQFFGPGTRLTVL.

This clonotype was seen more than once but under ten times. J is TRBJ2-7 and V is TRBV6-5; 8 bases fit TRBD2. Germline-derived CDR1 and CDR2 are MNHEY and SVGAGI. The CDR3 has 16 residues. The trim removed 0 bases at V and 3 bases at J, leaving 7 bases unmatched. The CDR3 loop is CASSYSSLAENYEQYF. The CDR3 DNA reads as TGTGCCAGCAGTTACTCGTCACTAGCGGAGAACTACGAGCAGTACTTC.

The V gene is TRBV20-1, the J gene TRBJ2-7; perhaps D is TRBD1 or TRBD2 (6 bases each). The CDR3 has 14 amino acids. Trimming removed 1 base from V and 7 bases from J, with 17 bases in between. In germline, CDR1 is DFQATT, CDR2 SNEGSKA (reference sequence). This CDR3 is CSARAPGVQGEQYF. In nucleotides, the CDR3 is TGCAGTGCTAGAGCCCCGGGGGTCCAGGGGGAGCAGTACTTC.

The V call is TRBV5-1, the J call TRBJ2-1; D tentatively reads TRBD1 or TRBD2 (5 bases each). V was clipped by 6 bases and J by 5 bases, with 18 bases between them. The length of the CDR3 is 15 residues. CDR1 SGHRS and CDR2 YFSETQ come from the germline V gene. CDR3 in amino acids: CASTEAGTVDNEQFF. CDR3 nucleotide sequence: TGCGCCAGCACTGAAGCCGGGACGGTTGACAATGAGCAGTTCTTC.

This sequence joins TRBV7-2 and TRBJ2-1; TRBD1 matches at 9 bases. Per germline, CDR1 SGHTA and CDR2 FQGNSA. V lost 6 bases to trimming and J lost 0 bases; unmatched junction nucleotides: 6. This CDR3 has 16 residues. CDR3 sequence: CASRDRTGDSYNEQFF. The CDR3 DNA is TGTGCCAGCAGGGACCGGACAGGGGACTCCTACAATGAGCAGTTCTTC.

This CDR3 is CSAYSRVYGYTF. DNA of the CDR3: TGCAGCGCCTACTCGAGGGTTTATGGCTACACCTTC. The rearrangement links TRBV29-1 to TRBJ1-2; unclear D gene. This CDR3 is 12 amino acids long. Germline CDR1 reads SQVTM; CDR2 reads ANQGSEA. V was shortened by 7 bases and J by 5 bases, with 14 bases between the two germline ends.

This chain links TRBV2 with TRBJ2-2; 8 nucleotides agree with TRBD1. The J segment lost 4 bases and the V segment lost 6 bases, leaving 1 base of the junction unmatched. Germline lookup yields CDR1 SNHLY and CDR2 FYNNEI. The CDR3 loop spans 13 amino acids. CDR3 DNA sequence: TGTGCCAGCAGGGACAGGGCCACCGGGGAGCTGTTTTTT. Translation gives CASRDRATGELFF.

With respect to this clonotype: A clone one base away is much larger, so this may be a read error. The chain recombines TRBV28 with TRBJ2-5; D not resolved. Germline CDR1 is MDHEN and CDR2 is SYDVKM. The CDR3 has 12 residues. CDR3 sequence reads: CASSLNGESQYF. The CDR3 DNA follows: TGTGCCAGCAGTTTAAATGGAGAGAGCCAGTACTTC.

This CDR3 is CASSLSYGASNEQFF. In DNA form, the CDR3 reads TGTGCCAGCAGCTTAAGTTATGGCGCGAGCAATGAGCAGTTCTTC. This sequence joins TRBV7-3 and TRBJ2-1; D is unclear. Trimming stripped 1 base from V and 6 bases from J, with 13 bases between. The CDR3 covers 15 residues. Germline V gene sequence: CDR1 SGHTA, CDR2 FQGTGA.

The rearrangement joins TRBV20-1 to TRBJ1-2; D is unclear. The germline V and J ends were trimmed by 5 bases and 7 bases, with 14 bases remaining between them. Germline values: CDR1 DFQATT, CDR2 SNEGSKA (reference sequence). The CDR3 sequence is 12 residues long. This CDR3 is CSAWGGQGGYTF. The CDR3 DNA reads TGCAGTGCTTGGGGAGGGCAAGGTGGCTACACCTTC.

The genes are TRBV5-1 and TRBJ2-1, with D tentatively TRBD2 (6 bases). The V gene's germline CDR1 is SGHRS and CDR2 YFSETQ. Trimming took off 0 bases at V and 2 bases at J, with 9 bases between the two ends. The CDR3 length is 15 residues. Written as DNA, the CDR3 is TGCGCCAGCAGCTTGGGTCCGGGGGCCTACAATGAGCAGTTCTTC. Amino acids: CASSLGPGAYNEQFF.

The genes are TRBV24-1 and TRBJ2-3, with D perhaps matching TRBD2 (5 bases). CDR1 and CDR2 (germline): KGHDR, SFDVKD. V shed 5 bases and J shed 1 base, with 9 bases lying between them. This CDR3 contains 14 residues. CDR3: CATSASGGTDTQYF. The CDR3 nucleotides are TGTGCCACCAGTGCAAGCGGAGGCACAGATACGCAGTATTTT.

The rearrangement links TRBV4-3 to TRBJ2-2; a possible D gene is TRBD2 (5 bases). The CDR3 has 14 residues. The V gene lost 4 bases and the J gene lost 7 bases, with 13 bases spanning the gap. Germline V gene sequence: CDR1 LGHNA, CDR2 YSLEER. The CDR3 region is CASSREGLSGELFF. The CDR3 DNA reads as TGCGCCAGCAGCCGAGAGGGCCTAAGCGGGGAGCTGTTTTTT.